A single sample is the source of the 27 T cell receptor beta chains below, sequenced in a study of cytomegalovirus exposure and HLA in healthy donors. PCR amplification relied on 60 Vbeta primers (plus 13 Jbeta primers). TCRdb's table, derived via immunoSEQ multiplex PCR, lists solely in-frame clones and lacks some. The data show 150,000 or so clones, with approximately 83% seen just once and over 3% held by the top ten. Sequenced input: PBMCs. These receptor sequences come from a male donor in good health and CMV-seronegative.

The V call is TRBV5-1, the J call TRBJ2-7; TRBD2 agrees at 11 bases. From germline, CDR1 is SGHRS and CDR2 YFSETQ. The CDR3 is 16 residues long. V was clipped by 1 base and J by 6 bases; unmatched bases: 9. The chain's CDR3 is CASSLRLAGNRGEQYF. DNA of the CDR3: TGCGCCAGCAGCTTGCGACTAGCGGGGAATCGGGGCGAGCAGTACTTC.

About this clone: One end of the junction does not line up with germline, which may come from a read error. This chain uses TRBV7-9 with TRBJ1-1; 12 nucleotides align to TRBD1. Germline lookup yields CDR1 SEHNR and CDR2 FQNEAQ (reference sequence). The CDR3 is 15 residues long. In DNA form, the CDR3 reads TGTTCCAGCAGCGCCCGGGACAGGGGGCTAAGGGGAGCTTTCTTT. It specifies CSSSARDRGLRGAFF.

This chain links TRBV11-3 with TRBJ2-2; 9 bases line up with TRBD1. The trim removed 5 bases at V and 7 bases at J, leaving 8 bases unmatched. This CDR3 is 15 amino acids long. From germline, CDR1 is SGHNT and CDR2 YENEEA. The CDR3 DNA sequence: TGTGCCAGCAGCGACTGGGACAGGGTAAACGGGGAGCTGTTTTTT. Amino acids: CASSDWDRVNGELFF.

The chain uses TRBV10-3 and TRBJ2-4; D is perhaps TRBD2 (6 bases). Trimming cost V 0 bases and J 1 base, with 16 bases left between them. Germline V gives CDR1 ENHRY, CDR2 SYGVKD. The CDR3 spans 18 residues. This chain's CDR3 is CAISESTPGTLAKNIQYF. CDR3 coding DNA: TGTGCCATCAGTGAGTCGACGCCGGGGACTCTGGCCAAAAACATTCAGTACTTC.

In its sample, this clone was seen a few times. The genes are TRBV7-6 and TRBJ1-1; perhaps TRBD1 as D (5 bases). The germline V gene has CDR1 SGHVS and CDR2 FNYEAQ. This CDR3 region has 15 residues. Trimming removed 4 bases from V and 0 bases from J, with 12 bases in between. The CDR3 region is CASSSQANLNTEAFF. The CDR3 DNA is TGTGCCAGCAGCTCACAGGCTAACTTGAACACTGAAGCTTTCTTT.

This clone appeared a few times. This chain connects TRBV4-1 to TRBJ2-5; D is possibly TRBD2 (6 bases). Trimming removed 7 bases at V and 0 bases at J, with 18 bases between. Germline values: CDR1 MGHRA, CDR2 YSYEKL. The CDR3 runs to 16 residues. The DNA for the CDR3 is TGCGCCAGCAAGGCATTAGGAGGGAACCACCAAGAGACCCAGTACTTC. Translation gives CASKALGGNHQETQYF.

V gene TRBV7-9 combines with J gene TRBJ2-7; 9 bases are shared with TRBD1. The length of the CDR3 is 13 residues. Looked up from germline, CDR1 is SEHNR and CDR2 is FQNEAQ (reference sequence). The V segment lost 4 bases and the J segment 5 bases; nucleotides outside the gene matches: 3. The CDR3 reads CASSWDRAHEQYF. DNA of the CDR3: TGTGCCAGCAGCTGGGACAGGGCCCACGAGCAGTACTTC.

The chain couples TRBV6-1 to TRBJ2-2; TRBD1 matches at 10 bases. The CDR3 sequence is 14 residues long. Germline CDR1 and CDR2: MNHNS and SASEGT. V trimming: 5 bases; J trimming: 6 bases; junction bases outside the gene matches: 3. CDR3 nucleotides: TGTGCCAGCAGTCCGGGACAGGGGTCCGGGGAGCTGTTTTTT. Protein sequence: CASSPGQGSGELFF.

A remark on this clone: Additional DNA sequences in this sample encode the identical CDR3. The chain is built from TRBV7-2 and TRBJ2-7, with 9 bases that match TRBD2. The trim removed 1 base at V and 0 bases at J, leaving 1 base unmatched. CDR3 size: 15 residues. Germline V CDR1 and CDR2: SGHTA, FQGNSA. This chain's CDR3 is CASSLGLAVSYEQYF. Written as DNA, the CDR3 is TGTGCCAGCAGCTTAGGACTAGCGGTCTCCTACGAGCAGTACTTC.

The chain joins TRBV7-9 to TRBJ1-5, with 7 bases that match TRBD1. The CDR3 totals 14 residues. CDR1 and CDR2 (germline): SEHNR, FQNEAQ (reference sequence). Unmatched junction bases numbered 3, after V lost 0 bases and J lost 7 bases. The CDR3 bases are TGTGCCAGCAGCTTAGCAGGGGGCAGGCAGCCCCAGCATTTT. Amino acid sequence: CASSLAGGRQPQHF.

J is TRBJ2-7 and V is TRBV13; D is perhaps TRBD2 (6 bases). This CDR3 is 13 amino acids long. Germline V gives CDR1 PRHDT, CDR2 FYEKMQ (reference sequence). Trimming cost V 5 bases and J 6 bases, with 14 bases left between them. The DNA of the CDR3 is TGTGCCAGCAGCGCGGGGCATAAGGGCGAGCAGTACTTC. Its translation is CASSAGHKGEQYF. Looking up the rest from reference TRBV13 and TRBJ2-7 gives the full variable domain: AAGVIQSPRHLIKEKRETATLKCYPIPRHDTVYWYQQGPGQDPQFLISFYEKMQSDKGSIPDRFSAQQFSDYHSELNMSSLELGDSALYFCASSAGHKGEQYFGPGTRLTVT.

V gene TRBV10-3 combines with J gene TRBJ1-6; TRBD1 agrees at 7 bases. Germline V gene lookup returns CDR1 ENHRY and CDR2 SYGVKD. This CDR3 is built from 16 residues. V was clipped by 6 bases and J by 4 bases; unmatched bases: 9. This CDR3 reads CAIRGDRSSYNSPLHF. The CDR3 coding sequence is TGTGCCATCAGGGGGGACAGATCTTCGTATAATTCACCCCTCCACTTT.

The chain has TRBV30 and TRBJ2-1; 7 bases agree with TRBD2. Germline-derived CDR1 and CDR2 are GTSNPN and SVGIG (reference sequence). There are 13 residues in the CDR3. Trimming at V came to 2 bases and at J to 3 bases, leaving 1 base not matched to a gene. The CDR3 region is CAWSSGNYNEQFF. CDR3 nucleotide sequence: TGTGCCTGGAGTAGCGGGAACTACAATGAGCAGTTCTTC.

The rearrangement joins TRBV18 to TRBJ2-3; 8 bases fit TRBD1. This CDR3 comprises 15 residues. The V segment lost 0 bases and the J segment 1 base; nucleotides outside the gene matches: 0. Germline values: CDR1 KGHSH, CDR2 LQKENI. CDR3 region: CASSPPGQGTDTQYF. Here the CDR3 DNA reads TGTGCCAGCTCACCACCGGGACAGGGCACAGATACGCAGTATTTT.

The rearrangement joins TRBV7-6 to TRBJ2-2; unclear D gene. The germline V gene has CDR1 SGHVS and CDR2 FNYEAQ. The germline V and J ends were trimmed by 0 bases and 2 bases, with 7 bases remaining between them. This CDR3 comprises 15 residues. DNA of the CDR3: TGTGCCAGCAGCTTAGCAACCGGTAACACCGGGGAGCTGTTTTTT. Protein product: CASSLATGNTGELFF.

This clone was counted once. The rearrangement joins TRBV11-2 to TRBJ1-6; D is unclear. Trimming removed 5 bases from V and 4 bases from J, with 9 bases in between. The CDR3 covers 14 residues. Germline CDR1 SGHAT, CDR2 FQNNGV. CDR3 protein: CASSPREYNSPLHF. Written as DNA, the CDR3 is TGTGCCAGCAGCCCCCGGGAGTATAATTCACCCCTCCACTTT.

J is TRBJ1-1 and V is TRBV19, with unresolved D. Trimming left V 0 bases short and J 2 bases short, with 7 bases between. Germline values: CDR1 LNHDA, CDR2 SQIVND (reference sequence). This CDR3 contains 14 residues. The DNA of the CDR3 is TGTGCCAGTAGTATAGAGCTATACAACACTGAAGCTTTCTTT. The encoded protein is CASSIELYNTEAFF.

This clone came up many times. The genes are TRBV6-5 and TRBJ2-3; a possible D gene is TRBD2 (6 bases). Between the trimmed V and J ends, which lost 7 bases and 3 bases, there was a span of 14 bases. Germline loops: CDR1 MNHEY, CDR2 SVGAGI. The CDR3 sequence is 14 residues long. CDR3 residues: CASTAGRETDTQYF. In DNA form, the CDR3 reads TGTGCCAGCACCGCGGGACGGGAAACAGATACGCAGTATTTT.

This chain joins TRBV19 and TRBJ2-1; tentative D call: TRBD1 (6 bases). Trimming stripped 0 bases from V and 4 bases from J, with 16 bases between. Germline lookup yields CDR1 LNHDA and CDR2 SQIVND (reference sequence). CDR3 size: 17 residues. The CDR3 spells CASSIDFTGKGYNEQFF. The CDR3 coding sequence is TGTGCCAGTAGTATAGATTTCACAGGGAAGGGGTACAATGAGCAGTTCTTC.

CDR3 residues: CASSTGTPYGYTF. In DNA form, the CDR3 reads TGTGCCAGCAGCACAGGGACACCTTATGGCTACACCTTC. The V gene is TRBV9, the J gene TRBJ1-2; D is possibly TRBD1 (6 bases). This CDR3 is 13 amino acids long. The germline V and J ends were trimmed by 4 bases and 5 bases, with 12 bases remaining between them. Germline CDR1 SGDLS, CDR2 YYNGEE.

This clone was seen just once. The chain couples TRBV25-1 to TRBJ2-3, with 7 bases fitting TRBD2. The CDR3 sequence is 14 residues long. CDR1 is MGHDK and CDR2 is SYGVNS in the germline V gene. Trimming at V came to 4 bases and at J to 5 bases, leaving 6 bases not matched to a gene. The CDR3: CASSVGRVGDTQYF. The CDR3 region has the DNA TGTGCCAGCAGTGTAGGGAGGGTTGGAGATACGCAGTATTTT.

This clone was seen a single time. V is TRBV7-9 and J is TRBJ2-3, with a tentative D call TRBD2 (5 bases). The CDR3 runs 14 residues. CDR1 is SEHNR and CDR2 is FQNEAQ in the germline V gene (reference sequence). V was pared by 3 bases and J by 1 base, with 8 bases between. CDR3 DNA: TGTGCCAGCAGCTTCGTGGGAGGCACAGATACGCAGTATTTT. The encoded protein is CASSFVGGTDTQYF.

This chain's CDR3 is CASRFGTDYGYTF. In DNA, the CDR3 is TGTGCCAGCAGATTCGGGACAGACTATGGCTACACCTTC. The chain has TRBV2 and TRBJ1-2; 7 positions match TRBD1. This CDR3 is 13 amino acids long. CDR1 and CDR2 from the germline V gene are SNHLY and FYNNEI. J lost 3 bases, V lost 6 bases, and 4 bases had no gene match.

This chain joins TRBV6-5 and TRBJ1-5; D gene unclear. This CDR3 is built from 13 residues. Germline lookup yields CDR1 MNHEY and CDR2 SVGAGI. V was shortened by 6 bases and J by 8 bases, with 14 bases between the two germline ends. CDR3 residues: CASSFRWGEPQHF. CDR3 DNA: TGTGCCAGCAGCTTCCGATGGGGAGAGCCCCAGCATTTT.

In this sample, this clone turned up a few times. This sequence joins TRBV7-9 and TRBJ2-2, with a possible D match to TRBD2 (6 bases). The germline CDR1 and CDR2 sequences are SEHNR and FQNEAQ (reference sequence). The CDR3 length is 15 residues. The germline V and J ends were trimmed by 8 bases and 6 bases, with 19 bases remaining between them. Written as DNA, the CDR3 is TGTGCCAGCCGGAGCGGGCTATCAAAGGCCGGGGAGCTGTTTTTT. This encodes CASRSGLSKAGELFF.

V usage is TRBV2 and J usage is TRBJ1-2, with TRBD1 as a possible D gene (5 bases). Deletions cut 6 bases from V and 0 bases from J, with 14 bases between. CDR1 and CDR2 (germline): SNHLY, FYNNEI. The CDR3 is made up of 15 amino acids. The CDR3 DNA is TGTGCCAGCAGCCCCTTTGACAGCCCTAACTATGGCTACACCTTC. It codes for CASSPFDSPNYGYTF.

This clone has only one observation. The CDR3 nucleotides read TGTGCCAGTAGTGGCGGACTAGCGGGAAGCGGTGAGCAGTTCTTC. Translating it yields CASSGGLAGSGEQFF. J is TRBJ2-1 and V is TRBV19; 12 nucleotides agree with TRBD2. The length of the CDR3 is 15 residues. Germline lookup yields CDR1 LNHDA and CDR2 SQIVND (reference sequence). J was trimmed by 9 bases and V by 5 bases; bases with no gene match: 8.